The 17 T cell receptor beta chains reported below all come from one sample, sequenced in a study of regulatory T cells in long-lasting Graves disease. Time point of the sample: persistent/refractory GD, antithyroid drugs over 5 years with positive TRAb. Isolated PBMC RNA provided the starting material for the TCR library. Library construction for TCR beta used iRepertoire HTBI primers and Arm-PCR of CDR3 regions. TCRdb reprocessed the multiplex PCR reads with MiXCR, giving one entry per CDR3 protein. Seen here are under 350,000 distinct CDR3 sequences, 20% to 25% observed once, and the top ten hold about 61%. The material sequenced was peripheral blood mononuclear cells (PBMCs), taken when the disease was refractory, from a patient treated with antithyroid drugs. The receptor set was obtained from a female donor with Graves disease.

This clonotype was observed many times. The J gene is TRBJ1-4, the V gene TRBV6-5, with a tentative D call TRBD1 (5 bases). The CDR3 has 14 residues. Germline V gene lookup returns CDR1 MNHEY and CDR2 SVGAGI. With 4 bases removed from V and 5 bases from J, the gap between germline ends came to 11 bases. CDR3 residues: CASSWGSRNEKLFF. CDR3 DNA: TGTGCCAGCAGTTGGGGGTCAAGAAATGAAAAACTGTTTTTT.

This clonotype was observed a few times. V and J are TRBV11-2 and TRBJ1-3, with 8 positions matching TRBD1. Unmatched junction bases numbered 8, after V lost 4 bases and J lost 9 bases. CDR1 is SGHAT and CDR2 is FQNNGV in the germline V gene. This CDR3 is built from 14 residues. DNA of the CDR3: TGTGCCAGCAGCTCCCGGACAGGGACACGCACCATATATTTT. Translated: CASSSRTGTRTIYF.

This clonotype was observed many times. This chain links TRBV2 with TRBJ1-2; 7 nucleotides match TRBD1. The V and J ends lost 8 bases and 4 bases, in that order; junction bases with no gene match: 4. Germline CDR1 is SNHLY and CDR2 is FYNNEI. This CDR3 contains 12 residues. For the CDR3, the DNA is TGTGCCAGCGTACGGGACAGCTATGGCTACACCTTC. Its protein product is CASVRDSYGYTF.

This clonotype was observed a handful of times. The chain couples TRBV2 to TRBJ2-3; D may be TRBD2 (5 bases). Germline CDR1 is SNHLY and CDR2 is FYNNEI. Trimming took 7 bases from V and 5 from J, leaving 7 bases between them. This CDR3 spans 11 amino acids. This CDR3 is CASTEGDTQYF. CDR3 in DNA: TGTGCCAGCACCGAGGGAGATACGCAGTATTTT.

A few counts support this clonotype. The CDR3 nucleotides are TGTGCCAGCAGCCAAGATCGGCGACTAGCGTTCTACGAGCAGTACTTC. This translates into CASSQDRRLAFYEQYF. V and J are TRBV14 and TRBJ2-7, with TRBD2 identical over 8 bases. V was clipped by 0 bases and J by 3 bases; unmatched bases: 7. This CDR3 is built from 16 residues. The germline CDR1 and CDR2 sequences are SGHDN and FVKESK.

This clonotype was seen at least ten times. This chain's CDR3 is CASSLTWRTEAFF. The CDR3 DNA follows: TGTGCCAGCAGTCTCACTTGGCGCACTGAAGCTTTCTTT. This chain connects TRBV28 to TRBJ1-1; no definite D call. V shed 5 bases and J shed 4 bases, with 11 bases lying between them. Germline CDR1 reads MDHEN; CDR2 reads SYDVKM. The CDR3 totals 13 residues.

This clonotype was seen repeatedly, ten times or more. The CDR3 coding sequence is TGTGCCAGCAGTGATCAGGGCTACGAGCAGTACTTC. Translated: CASSDQGYEQYF. This chain links TRBV2 with TRBJ2-7; D perhaps matches TRBD1 (5 bases). In germline, CDR1 is SNHLY, CDR2 FYNNEI. The V end lost 3 bases, the J end lost 3 bases, and 6 bases lay between the germline ends. There are 12 residues in the CDR3.

For this clonotype: Without the conserved terminal phenylalanine or tryptophan, this CDR3 likely stems from a read error. The CDR3: CSVEEGLGEKLFS. The CDR3 region has the DNA TGCAGCGTTGAGGAGGGGTTAGGTGAAAAACTGTTTTCT. V usage is TRBV29-1 and J usage is TRBJ1-4; perhaps TRBD1 as D (5 bases). The CDR3 length is 13 residues. Germline lookup yields CDR1 SQVTM and CDR2 ANQGSEA. The V end lost 3 bases, the J end lost 7 bases, and 12 bases lay between the germline ends.

This clonotype was picked up many times. This chain joins TRBV28 and TRBJ1-1, with D possibly TRBD1 on 6 matching bases. This CDR3 is 13 amino acids long. Trimming cost V 6 bases and J 3 bases, with 11 bases left between them. Germline CDR1 and CDR2: MDHEN and SYDVKM. The CDR3 protein is CASRGGMHTEAFF. The CDR3, as DNA: TGTGCCAGCAGAGGGGGGATGCACACTGAAGCTTTCTTT.

The chain links TRBV18 to TRBJ1-1, with 7 bases identical to TRBD1. The germline gives CDR1 KGHSH, CDR2 LQKENI. The CDR3 totals 15 residues. Losses at the gene ends were 2 bases for V and 1 base for J; bases not matched to a gene: 4. The CDR3 coding sequence is TGTGCCAGCTCACCAGCGGGACAGTGGAACACTGAAGCTTTCTTT. Its translation is CASSPAGQWNTEAFF. The complete variable domain, with remaining parts taken from reference TRBV18 and TRBJ1-1, reads NAGVMQNPRHLVRRRGQEARLRCSPMKGHSHVYWYRQLPEEGLKFMVYLQKENIIDESGMPKERFSAEFPKEGPSILRIQQVVRGDSAAYFCASSPAGQWNTEAFFGQGTRLTVV.

The chain uses TRBV6-9 and TRBJ2-7; D remains ambiguous. Germline-derived CDR1 and CDR2 are MNHGY and SVAAGI. The germline V and J ends were trimmed by 3 bases and 2 bases, with 8 bases remaining between them. This CDR3 is 13 amino acids long. The CDR3 protein is CASSYNTAYEQYF. CDR3 DNA: TGTGCCAGCAGTTACAACACAGCCTACGAGCAGTACTTC.

The V call is TRBV5-1, the J call TRBJ2-3; unclear D gene. The CDR3 contains 15 residues. Between the trimmed V and J ends, which lost 0 bases and 2 bases, there was a span of 10 bases. The germline V gene encodes CDR1 SGHRS and CDR2 YFSETQ. The CDR3 DNA sequence: TGCGCCAGCAGCTTGGTCGTAGGGTCCACAGATACGCAGTATTTT. It yields the protein CASSLVVGSTDTQYF.

This clonotype was seen at least ten times. The rearrangement uses TRBV4-1 and TRBJ1-4; no firm D call. The CDR3 length is 15 residues. The germline CDR1 and CDR2 sequences are MGHRA and YSYEKL. V was pared by 1 base and J by 5 bases, with 11 bases between. The CDR3 DNA is TGCGCCAGCAGCCAAGTAGTAACAGTCAATGAAAAACTGTTTTTT. Amino acid sequence: CASSQVVTVNEKLFF.

This clonotype was detected a few times. The chain couples TRBV6-4 to TRBJ1-1, with 7 bases lining up with TRBD1. The CDR3 loop spans 16 amino acids. Germline lookup yields CDR1 MRHNA and CDR2 SNTAGT. Losses at the gene ends were 7 bases for V and 3 bases for J; bases not matched to a gene: 14. The CDR3 loop reads CASTLGSTGKYTEAFF. CDR3 DNA: TGTGCCAGCACCTTGGGCTCGACAGGGAAGTACACTGAAGCTTTCTTT.

This sequence joins TRBV12-3 or TRBV12-4 and TRBJ2-1; 10 bases map to TRBD2. V shed 7 bases, J shed 5 bases, and the junction held 8 bases outside the gene matches. The CDR3 has 15 residues. Here the CDR3 DNA reads TGTGCCAGCACCGAAGCGGGAGGGCTCGACAATGAGCAGTTCTTC. Translated: CASTEAGGLDNEQFF.

At least ten counts were recorded for this clonotype. The V and J genes are TRBV28 and TRBJ1-2; 8 positions agree with TRBD1. In germline, CDR1 is MDHEN, CDR2 SYDVKM. CDR3 length: 18 residues. V dropped 7 bases and J dropped 2; count of bases not matched to a gene: 18. The CDR3 protein is CASNRPGQGEGPNYGYTF. In DNA, the CDR3 is TGTGCCAGCAATCGACCCGGACAGGGAGAGGGGCCCAACTATGGCTACACCTTC.

J is TRBJ2-7 and V is TRBV7-9; D is ambiguous. Trimming stripped 6 bases from V and 7 bases from J, with 19 bases between. CDR1 SEHNR and CDR2 FQNEAQ come from the germline V gene (reference sequence). CDR3 size: 14 residues. The CDR3 DNA reads as TGTGCCAGCAGAGTCGGGCCGACGCAACAAGAGCAGTACTTC. Translation: CASRVGPTQQEQYF.